The 14 T cell receptor beta chains below come from one sample, sequenced in a study of blood T cell repertoires in COVID-19. Sequenced by immunoSEQ multiplex PCR; TCRdb stores in-frame clones only, minus some. The table lists approximately 160,000 clones, 76% of them singletons, with more than 3% in the top ten. The specimen sequenced was peripheral blood. These receptors came from a woman aged 80 or over with acute or convalescent COVID-19.

This chain links TRBV27 with TRBJ1-1, with D possibly being TRBD1 (5 bases). The germline V and J ends were trimmed by 5 bases and 8 bases, with 15 bases remaining between them. This CDR3 has 13 residues. Per the germline V gene, CDR1 is MNHEY and CDR2 is SMNVEV (reference sequence). The CDR3 bases are TGTGCCAGCAGTCGGGAGGGGCCCTCGGAAGCTTTCTTT. Amino acids: CASSREGPSEAFF.

The chain combines TRBV11-3 with TRBJ1-1; 8 bases map to TRBD1. V shed 4 bases and J 2 bases; nucleotides not matched to a gene: 3. CDR1 SGHNT and CDR2 YENEEA come from the germline V gene. The CDR3 consists of 14 residues. The CDR3 region has the DNA TGTGCCAGCAGCTACGGGACAGGTAACACTGAAGCTTTCTTT. Amino acid sequence: CASSYGTGNTEAFF.

The table lists this clone with a few counts. The V gene is TRBV3-1 (or the pseudogene TRBV3-2), the J gene TRBJ2-5, with 12 bases matching TRBD2. V trimming: 5 bases; J trimming: 5 bases; junction bases outside the gene matches: 6. In germline, CDR1 is LGHDT, CDR2 YNNKEL (reference sequence). The CDR3 totals 15 residues. The CDR3 region is CASSTRTSGAETQYF. CDR3 bases: TGTGCCAGCAGCACGAGGACTAGCGGGGCGGAGACCCAGTACTTC.

This clone was observed a few times. The V and J genes are TRBV7-9 and TRBJ2-7; TRBD2 agrees at 12 bases. The germline V gene encodes CDR1 SEHNR and CDR2 FQNEAQ (reference sequence). The CDR3 has 16 amino acids. The V and J ends lost 5 bases and 4 bases, in that order; junction bases with no gene match: 9. The CDR3 region is CASSKRGTSGFYEQYF. In DNA form, the CDR3 reads TGTGCCAGCAGCAAAAGGGGGACTAGCGGGTTTTACGAGCAGTACTTC.

This clone has just one count. V usage is TRBV12-3 or TRBV12-4 and J usage is TRBJ1-5; D is unresolved. The CDR3 contains 12 residues. The V gene lost 6 bases and the J gene lost 4 bases, with 7 bases spanning the gap. The CDR3 nucleotides read TGTGCCAGCAGCCTCTTGAATCAGCCCCAGCATTTT. Amino acid sequence: CASSLLNQPQHF.

This clone was picked up one time. The genes are TRBV27 and TRBJ1-3; weak D call: TRBD1 (6 bases). The V gene lost 8 bases and the J gene lost 3 bases, with 11 bases spanning the gap. This CDR3 has 13 amino acids. Germline V lookup: CDR1 MNHEY, CDR2 SMNVEV (reference sequence). The CDR3, as DNA: TGTGCCAGCTCCGGACAGTTTGGAAACACCATATATTTT. Its translation is CASSGQFGNTIYF.

The chain recombines TRBV2 with TRBJ2-2; maybe TRBD2 (5 bases). The CDR3 is 15 residues long. Germline V CDR1 and CDR2: SNHLY, FYNNEI. Trimming removed 6 bases from V and 3 bases from J, with 14 bases in between. CDR3 loop: CASSVDGEYTGELFF. In nucleotides, the CDR3 is TGTGCCAGCAGCGTGGATGGGGAGTACACCGGGGAGCTGTTTTTT.

The chain links TRBV18 to TRBJ2-2; TRBD1 matches at 9 bases. CDR1 and CDR2 (germline): KGHSH, LQKENI. The CDR3 loop spans 14 amino acids. The V and J ends lost 8 bases and 3 bases, in that order; junction bases with no gene match: 4. CDR3 amino acids: CASNDRGDTGELFF. CDR3 coding DNA: TGTGCCAGCAACGACAGGGGGGACACCGGGGAGCTGTTTTTT.

The CDR3 region is CASSIAGGSGYTF. CDR3 sequence (DNA): TGTGCCAGTAGTATAGCAGGGGGGTCAGGCTACACCTTC. The gene calls are TRBV19 and TRBJ1-2; 7 bases line up with TRBD1. V trimming: 1 base; J trimming: 8 bases; junction bases outside the gene matches: 4. Germline V gene data show CDR1 as LNHDA and CDR2 as SQIVND (reference sequence). The CDR3 runs to 13 residues.

The V call is TRBV19, the J call TRBJ1-2; a weak D match, TRBD1 (5 bases). Trimming took 8 bases from V and 6 from J, leaving 19 bases between them. Germline assignment: CDR1 LNHDA and CDR2 SQIVND (reference sequence). The CDR3 consists of 14 residues. For the CDR3, the DNA is TGTGCCAGTTCCAGGGTGCCGTCCCTAGATGGCTACACCTTC. Residues: CASSRVPSLDGYTF.

This chain joins TRBV7-2 and TRBJ1-5, with D maybe TRBD1 (6 bases). The germline V gene encodes CDR1 SGHTA and CDR2 FQGNSA. V was pared by 3 bases and J by 5 bases, with 11 bases between. This CDR3 contains 14 residues. The CDR3 is CASSLLGGDQPQHF. CDR3 nucleotides: TGTGCCAGCAGCTTGCTAGGGGGAGATCAGCCCCAGCATTTT.

This clone has a handful of counts. V gene TRBV6-2 or TRBV6-3 combines with J gene TRBJ1-6; 10 bases are a match to TRBD1. CDR1 and CDR2 from the germline V gene are MNHEY and SVGEGT. CDR3 length equals 15 residues. After removal of 5 bases from V and 7 bases from J, the junction contained 5 bases not matched to a gene. The CDR3 sequence is CASSGEGQGNSPLHF. CDR3 DNA sequence: TGTGCCAGCAGTGGAGAGGGACAGGGGAATTCACCCCTCCACTTT.

V is TRBV24-1 and J is TRBJ2-2; 8 nucleotides match TRBD1. Looked up from germline, CDR1 is KGHDR and CDR2 is SFDVKD. Germline trimming cut 4 bases from V and 1 base from J; bases unmatched to any gene: 10. The CDR3 is 18 residues long. CDR3 bases: TGTGCCACCAGTGAACACGCCGGGACAGGCGGGAACACCGGGGAGCTGTTTTTT. Its protein is CATSEHAGTGGNTGELFF.

Here the CDR3 reads CATSGRTSGSSYEQFF. CDR3 DNA: TGTGCCACCAGTGGCAGAACTAGCGGGAGTTCCTATGAGCAGTTCTTC. The chain recombines TRBV24-1 with TRBJ2-1, with 11 bases that match TRBD2. Germline CDR1 is KGHDR and CDR2 is SFDVKD. Losses at the gene ends were 5 bases for V and 8 bases for J; bases not matched to a gene: 10. This CDR3 comprises 16 residues.